The 16 T cell receptor beta chains reported below all come from one sample, sequenced in a study of T cells after somatic rescue of genetic block. Assay used: immunoSEQ multiplex PCR; TCRdb lists only in-frame clones, some missing. The data hold about 13,000 clones, with around 70% observed a single time. Sequenced: peripheral blood mononuclear cells (PBMCs). All receptors come from a boy younger than 18.

The chain joins TRBV2 to TRBJ1-1; D is possibly TRBD1 (6 bases). The CDR3 totals 15 residues. Trimming removed 7 bases at V and 0 bases at J, with 15 bases between. Germline lookup yields CDR1 SNHLY and CDR2 FYNNEI. CDR3 in DNA: TGTGCCAGCATTACCCTGGGGGGCGTGAACACTGAAGCTTTCTTT. Encoded protein: CASITLGGVNTEAFF. Combining the CDR3 with reference TRBV2 and TRBJ1-1 gives the whole variable domain EPEVTQTPSHQVTQMGQEVILRCVPISNHLYFYWYRQILGQKVEFLVSFYNNEISEKSEIFDDQFSVERPDGSNFTLKIRSTKLEDSAMYFCASITLGGVNTEAFFGQGTRLTVV.

The chain uses TRBV5-1 and TRBJ2-7, with 12 nucleotides matching TRBD2. CDR1 and CDR2 (germline): SGHRS, YFSETQ. V was pared by 2 bases and J by 4 bases, with 4 bases of the junction left unmatched. The CDR3 loop spans 15 amino acids. CDR3 sequence reads: CASSFLAGGPYEQYF. The CDR3 DNA reads as TGCGCCAGCAGCTTTCTAGCGGGAGGGCCATACGAGCAGTACTTC.

The V call is TRBV28, the J call TRBJ1-3; D perhaps matches TRBD1 (5 bases). Deletions cut 1 base from V and 2 bases from J, with 9 bases between. Germline loops: CDR1 MDHEN, CDR2 SYDVKM. CDR3 length: 15 residues. The CDR3 region is CASSLSGLTGNTIYF. The CDR3 DNA reads as TGTGCCAGCAGTTTATCAGGGTTAACTGGAAACACCATATATTTT.

This chain connects TRBV5-1 to TRBJ2-1, with 7 bases lining up with TRBD1. Trimming cost V 0 bases and J 4 bases; bases outside gene matches: 16. The CDR3 totals 19 residues. Germline V gene sequence: CDR1 SGHRS, CDR2 YFSETQ. The CDR3 here is CASSLAFGQELLLYNEQFF. The CDR3 coding sequence is TGCGCCAGCAGCTTGGCCTTTGGACAGGAACTATTACTTTACAATGAGCAGTTCTTC.

CDR3 sequence: CASSYAPGPSTGELFF. The CDR3 DNA reads TGTGCCAGCAGCTACGCACCGGGACCCAGCACCGGGGAGCTGTTTTTT. The gene calls are TRBV7-7 and TRBJ2-2; D is tentatively TRBD1 or TRBD2 (5 bases each). This CDR3 contains 16 residues. Per the germline V gene, CDR1 is SSHAT and CDR2 is FNYEAQ (reference sequence). V lost 4 bases and J 4 bases, leaving 16 bases between the germline ends.

This clone turned up a few times. The chain links TRBV6-1 to TRBJ1-5; TRBD1 agrees at 9 bases. Germline CDR1 is MNHNS and CDR2 is SASEGT. J gave up 6 bases and V 10 bases, and 13 bases lay outside the gene matches. This CDR3 has 15 residues. The CDR3: CATNLFRDRVQPQHF. The CDR3 coding sequence is TGTGCCACCAATCTTTTCCGGGACAGGGTTCAGCCCCAGCATTTT.

On this clone: The junction departs from germline at one end; a sequencing error may be responsible. The J gene is TRBJ2-7, the V gene TRBV2; D remains unclear. The germline CDR1 and CDR2 sequences are SNHLY and FYNNEI. This CDR3 is 12 amino acids long. CDR3 in amino acids: CASSERQVLQHF. CDR3 bases: TGTGCCAGCAGTGAAAGGCAGGTTCTTCAACACTTC.

This sequence joins TRBV9 and TRBJ1-1; D uncertain. CDR1 is SGDLS and CDR2 is YYNGEE in the germline V gene. The CDR3 runs to 14 residues. Trimming shortened V by 4 bases and J by 1 base, and 11 bases separated the two germline ends. The CDR3 coding sequence is TGTGCCAGCAGCATCGGGCTAGAGAACACTGAAGCTTTCTTT. Its protein is CASSIGLENTEAFF.

The rearrangement links TRBV5-1 to TRBJ2-7; possible D gene TRBD1, 5 bases. The V and J ends lost 1 base and 5 bases respectively, with 13 bases between them. Per germline, CDR1 SGHRS and CDR2 YFSETQ. The CDR3 is 14 residues long. DNA for the CDR3: TGCGCCAGCAGCTTGATACAGGAGTACCACGAGCAGTACTTC. Protein sequence: CASSLIQEYHEQYF. The full variable domain, its missing parts supplied by reference TRBV5-1 and TRBJ2-7, is KAGVTQTPRYLIKTRGQQVTLSCSPISGHRSVSWYQQTPGQGLQFLFEYFSETQRNKGNFPGRFSGRQFSNSRSEMNVSTLELGDSALYLCASSLIQEYHEQYFGPGTRLTVT.

This clone was seen only a few times. V is TRBV19 and J is TRBJ2-1; D remains unclear. Trimming shortened V by 3 bases and J by 10 bases, and 10 bases separated the two germline ends. The CDR3 loop spans 12 amino acids. Germline CDR1 is LNHDA and CDR2 is SQIVND (reference sequence). In DNA form, the CDR3 reads TGTGCCAGTAGTATCCACTTAGAGGAGCAGTTCTTC. It yields the protein CASSIHLEEQFF.

The rearrangement links TRBV19 to TRBJ2-7, with a possible D match to TRBD2 (6 bases). V was trimmed by 3 bases and J by 5 bases, leaving 17 bases between them. The CDR3 contains 15 residues. From germline, CDR1 is LNHDA and CDR2 SQIVND (reference sequence). CDR3 amino acids: CASSMGGHPLDEQYF. The CDR3 coding sequence is TGTGCCAGTAGTATGGGAGGACACCCTTTAGACGAGCAGTACTTC.

The chain uses TRBV6-6 and TRBJ1-1; D ambiguous. The germline CDR1 and CDR2 sequences are MNHNY and SVGAGI (reference sequence). V was cut by 2 bases and J by 7 bases, with 5 bases left in between. This CDR3 is built from 11 residues. The CDR3 coding sequence is TGTGCCAGCAGTTACCAGAGTGAAGCTTTCTTT. It encodes CASSYQSEAFF.

The chain uses TRBV11-2 and TRBJ2-7; no clear D. Germline V CDR1 and CDR2: SGHAT, FQNNGV. The CDR3 runs to 11 residues. Between the trimmed V and J ends, which lost 3 bases and 5 bases, there was a span of 5 bases. CDR3 sequence: CASSFIDEQYF. In DNA, the CDR3 is TGTGCCAGCAGCTTTATAGACGAGCAGTACTTC.

This clone was seen a handful of times. The chain uses TRBV28 and TRBJ2-5; no reliable D call. Trimming stripped 2 bases from V and 1 base from J, with 11 bases between. This CDR3 spans 15 amino acids. The V gene's germline CDR1 is MDHEN and CDR2 SYDVKM. Here the CDR3 reads CASSLPVGLQETQYF. For the CDR3, the DNA is TGTGCCAGCAGTTTACCCGTGGGTCTCCAAGAGACCCAGTACTTC.

The V and J genes are TRBV14 and TRBJ1-4; D gene unclear. The CDR3 is made up of 14 amino acids. The V and J ends lost 3 bases and 5 bases respectively, with 10 bases between them. Germline-derived CDR1 and CDR2 are SGHDN and FVKESK. CDR3 amino acids: CASSHDNVNEKLFF. In DNA form, the CDR3 reads TGTGCCAGCAGCCACGACAACGTGAATGAAAAACTGTTTTTT.

V usage is TRBV10-3 and J usage is TRBJ2-7, with D perhaps matching TRBD1 (5 bases). Germline V gene data show CDR1 as ENHRY and CDR2 as SYGVKD. V lost 2 bases, J lost 2 bases, and 13 bases lay in between. CDR3 size: 15 residues. The CDR3 reads CAISEQGRGPYEQYF. The CDR3 nucleotides are TGTGCCATCAGTGAGCAGGGTCGAGGACCCTACGAGCAGTACTTC.